The rows below give T cell receptor beta chains drawn from one sample of a study of OX40 agonist ivuxolimab in advanced cancers. Repertoires were generated with immunoSEQ multiplex PCR, while TCRdb's copy carries only in-frame clones and drops some. Of some 100,000 clones in the sample, about 91% were seen once. The sequences come from CD4+ or CD8+ T cells sorted from blood, collected in a trial of the OX40 agonist ivuxolimab. The receptors shown here come from an adult with an advanced solid tumor such as melanoma, head and neck, liver or kidney cancer. Both conserved end residues are part of each CDR3. A D gene is named only where the DNA matches it firmly. Clone size is stated in some rows and not others, as once, few, many or a class when expanded.

clone_size cdr3_length j_call d_call v_call cdr3_nt cdr3_aa
. 17 TRBJ2-2 TRBD2 TRBV7-3 TGTGCCAGCAGCCAATACTCTAGCGGCACGAACACCGGGGAGCTGTTTTTT CASSQYSSGTNTGELFF
. 15 TRBJ2-5 . TRBV28 TGTGCCAGCAGTACCCCCAGACAACATCAAGAGACCCAGTACTTC CASSTPRQHQETQYF
. 15 TRBJ2-7 TRBD1 TRBV15 TGTGCCACCAGCAGAGATCTGGGGACAGGCGCAGAGGCATACTTC CATSRDLGTGAEAYF
. 11 TRBJ2-2 . TRBV10-3 TGTGCCATCAGTGGTGGAGGGGAGCTGTTTTTT CAISGGGELFF
. 14 TRBJ2-1 . TRBV7-2 TGTGCCAGCAGCTTTTTGCGGGCTTACAATGAGCAGTTCTTC CASSFLRAYNEQFF
. 14 TRBJ2-7 . TRBV28 TGTGCCAGCAGTTTATGGCAGGTTCCCAACGAGCAGTACTTC CASSLWQVPNEQYF
. 12 TRBJ2-3 . TRBV7-6 TGTGCCAGCAGCCCCCGCACAGATACGCAGTATTTT CASSPRTDTQYF
. 15 TRBJ1-1 . TRBV28 TGTGCCAGCAGTACACGAGGCGGTGCTAACACTGAAGCTTTCTTT CASSTRGGANTEAFF
. 16 TRBJ2-3 TRBD2 TRBV5-4 TGTGCCCGCAGCTTGGGTCCGGCGGGAGGCACAGATACGCAGTATTTT CARSLGPAGGTDTQYF
. 13 TRBJ2-7 . TRBV28 TGTGCCAGCAGGGACCCGCCAGGGGACGAGCAGTACTTC CASRDPPGDEQYF
. 14 TRBJ2-3 . TRBV13 TGTGCCAGCAGCCCCCTTCGGACCCAAGATACGCAGTATTTT CASSPLRTQDTQYF
. 12 TRBJ2-1 TRBD1 TRBV28 TGTGCCATTGGGACAGCATACAATGAGCAGTTCTTC CAIGTAYNEQFF
. 14 TRBJ2-7 . TRBV5-1 TGCGCCAGCAGCTTTTTCGGGGGCGGCTACGAGCAGTACTTC CASSFFGGGYEQYF
. 15 TRBJ2-1 . TRBV5-6 TGTGCCAGCAGCTTGGGGCAGGGTACCTACAATGAGCAGTTCTTC CASSLGQGTYNEQFF
. 15 TRBJ2-1 . TRBV7-3 TGTGCCAGCAGCTTAGGAGGGGCAAGAATCAATGAGCAGTTCTTC CASSLGGARINEQFF
. 18 TRBJ2-3 TRBD2 TRBV27 TGTGCCAGCAGTACAGGACTAGCGGGAGTGATCCGCACAGATACGCAGTATTTT CASSTGLAGVIRTDTQYF
. 10 TRBJ2-1 . TRBV20-1 TGCAGTGCTAGAGTAGAGGTGCAGTTCTTC CSARVEVQFF
. 11 TRBJ1-5 . TRBV20-1 TGCAGTGCTAGAGGAAATCAGCCCCAGCATTTT CSARGNQPQHF
. 13 TRBJ2-3 . TRBV13 TGTGCCAGCAGCTTAGTCAGCTCAGATACGCAGTATTTT CASSLVSSDTQYF
. 15 TRBJ1-2 . TRBV7-2 TGTGCCAGCAGCTTAGATGGCGGAGCTAACTATGGCTACACCTTC CASSLDGGANYGYTF
. 16 TRBJ2-3 . TRBV7-2 TGTGCCAGCAGCTTAGAGGTAGACTCTAGCACAGATACGCAGTATTTT CASSLEVDSSTDTQYF
. 12 TRBJ1-2 . TRBV9 TGTGCCAGCAGCGTACAAGGGGAAGGCTACACCTTC CASSVQGEGYTF
. 14 TRBJ2-3 . TRBV7-3 TGTGCCAGCAGCTTAATGGCGGCTCCGGATACGCAGTATTTT CASSLMAAPDTQYF
. 14 TRBJ2-5 TRBD2 TRBV18 TGTGCCAGCTCCCTAGCGGGAGCATTGGAGACCCAGTACTTC CASSLAGALETQYF
few 13 TRBJ2-7 TRBD2 TRBV14 TGTGCCAGCAGCCGCGGGAGAGACTACGAGCAGTACTTC CASSRGRDYEQYF
. 18 TRBJ1-3 . TRBV7-9 TGTGCCAGCAGCCGAAGGACAGACCATGCCTTCTCTGGAAACACCATATATTTT CASSRRTDHAFSGNTIYF
. 14 TRBJ2-5 . TRBV6-6 TGTGCCAGCAGTTACACAGGCGCCCAAGAGACCCAGTACTTC CASSYTGAQETQYF
. 13 TRBJ1-3 . TRBV6-6 TGTGCCAGCATTTTAGGGGGTGGAAACACCATATATTTT CASILGGGNTIYF